The clone carrying this TCR beta chain was seen repeatedly, ten times or more. As yet, its antigen is unknown. As for treatment: PENTA 11 planned treatment interruption arm or continuous ART arm. Cryopreserved PBMC samples required at least 5 million viable cells. Sorting from thawed PBMCs isolated naive CD4+ CD45RA+ CD45RO- T cells. The CDR3 is 14 amino acids. V was shortened by 3 bases and J by 6 bases, with 15 bases between the two germline ends. Looked up from germline, CDR1 is SGHTA and CDR2 is FQGTGA. This sample was included in a study of HIV-infected children after antiretroviral therapy interruption. RNA-based 3' RACE libraries used unique molecular identifiers. TCRdb used MiXCR to reprocess the 3' RACE reads, holding one entry per CDR3 protein. This repertoire shows over 15,000 distinct CDR3 sequences, nearly 3.5% found once; its top ten account for approximately 5%. Study-wide findings and caveats: Naive CD4+ sequences overlapped less between time points once interruption began.

This TCR derives from a child under 18 with HIV. Specimen: CD45RA+ CD4+ T cells from PBMCs, collected from a donor given antiretroviral therapy, either interrupted or continuous. The subset here: naive CD4+ CD45RA+ CD45RO- T cells. The chain is built from TRBV7-3 and TRBJ2-7, with a tentative D call TRBD1 (6 bases). The CDR3 DNA follows: TGTGCCAGCAGCTTGGGGATACAGGGTTCCGAGCAGTACTTC. It is translated as CASSLGIQGSEQYF. The full variable domain, completed using reference TRBV7-3 and TRBJ2-7, is GAGVSQTPSNKVTEKGKYVELRCDPISGHTALYWYRQSLGQGPEFLIYFQGTGAADDSGLPNDRFFAVRPEGSVSTLKIQRTERGDSAVYLCASSLGIQGSEQYFGPGTRLTVT.